This TCR beta chain was found in a study of technical replicates of blood from several donors. The CDR3 spans 15 residues. CDR1 SGHRS and CDR2 YFSETQ come from the germline V gene. Trimming stripped 4 bases from V and 10 bases from J, with 21 bases between. TCRdb's copy holds only in-frame clones and misses some; the assay was immunoSEQ multiplex PCR. The repertoire has 76,000 or so clones, approximately 86% of them found once; the top ten carry approximately 5%. This clonotype was obtained from a human donor in good health. Some clones in this sample may be carry-over from other donors' samples. Sequencing used PBMCs. V is TRBV5-1 and J is TRBJ2-1; a possible D gene is TRBD2 (6 bases). The DNA of the CDR3 is TGCGCCAGCAGCCTACCGGGACTCCAGTTGAACGAGCAGTTCTTC. It is translated as CASSLPGLQLNEQFF.